This is a list of T cell receptor beta chains from one sample in a study of blood T cells in healthy people across ages. TCRdb used MiXCR to reprocess the 5' RACE reads, holding one entry per CDR3 protein. The data contain hundreds of thousands of distinct CDR3 sequences, under 30% of them singletons. The source material was blood. Source of these receptors: a woman aged 80 or over in good health. Each CDR3 is given with its conserved first and last residue. D genes are given only for firm matches. Rows give clone size only sometimes, using once, few, many, or a class for an expanded clone.

TRBV5-1,.,TRBJ1-6,.,CASSLLAGNNSPLHF,TGCGCCAGCAGCTTGTTAGCAGGCAATAATTCACCCCTCCACTTT
TRBV7-2,.,TRBJ2-1,many,CASSLFRTEQFF,TGTGCCAGCAGCTTATTCAGGACTGAGCAGTTCTTC
TRBV6-2/TRBV6-3,.,TRBJ1-2,many,CASSKAGIHGYTF,TGTGCCAGCAGCAAAGCGGGGATCCATGGCTACACCTTC
TRBV2,.,TRBJ2-2,.,CASSERLTYTGELFF,TGTGCCAGCAGTGAACGGCTCACCTACACCGGGGAGCTGTTTTTT
TRBV20-1,TRBD2,TRBJ2-5,many,CSAGGGFGETQYF,TGCAGTGCTGGCGGGGGTTTCGGAGAGACCCAGTACTTC
TRBV4-2,TRBD2,TRBJ2-1,many,CASSQDGLAGGLYNEQFF,TGTGCCAGCAGCCAAGATGGACTAGCGGGGGGGTTATACAATGAGCAGTTCTTC
TRBV20-1,TRBD2,TRBJ2-1,.,CSASVGRALDEQFF,TGCAGTGCTAGTGTCGGGAGGGCCTTGGATGAGCAGTTCTTC
TRBV20-1,TRBD2,TRBJ2-3,.,CSALLAASTDTQYF,TGCAGTGCGCTACTAGCGGCTAGCACAGATACGCAGTATTTT
TRBV15,TRBD1,TRBJ2-5,many,CATSSQGARGETQYF,TGTGCCACCAGCAGCCAGGGGGCAAGGGGAGAGACCCAGTACTTC
TRBV30,.,TRBJ2-5,many,CAWSGGLLQGLLGAQYF,TGTGCCTGGAGTGGGGGGCTCCTCCAGGGGCTGCTGGGGGCCCAGTACTTC
TRBV20-1,TRBD1,TRBJ2-5,.,CSARPGQGAPGKQETQYF,TGCAGTGCTAGACCGGGACAGGGGGCGCCGGGGAAACAAGAGACCCAGTACTTC
TRBV7-9,.,TRBJ1-4,many,CASSLARGVEKLFF,TGTGCCAGCAGCTTAGCGAGGGGCGTTGAAAAACTGTTTTTT
TRBV5-1,TRBD2,TRBJ2-7,.,CASSSGAGVLGNEQYF,TGCGCCAGCAGCTCGGGAGCGGGAGTACTAGGCAATGAGCAGTACTTC
TRBV2,.,TRBJ2-1,many,CASQPDSSYNEQFF,TGTGCCTCACAACCGGACTCCTCCTACAATGAGCAGTTCTTC
TRBV9,TRBD2,TRBJ2-7,.,CASSVDPIAGETYNEQYF,TGTGCCAGCAGCGTAGACCCCATAGCGGGGGAGACCTACAATGAGCAGTACTTC
TRBV6-6,.,TRBJ1-2,many,CASSYSADAIYGYTF,TGTGCCAGCAGTTACTCCGCGGACGCTATCTATGGCTACACCTTC
TRBV28,.,TRBJ1-5,.,CASSLLGSSNQPQHF,TGTGCCAGCAGTTTACTCGGCTCTAGCAATCAGCCCCAGCATTTT
TRBV29-1,.,TRBJ1-2,many,CSVVSRDYGYTF,TGCAGCGTTGTCTCGAGAGATTATGGCTACACCTTC
TRBV7-2,TRBD2,TRBJ2-3,.,CASSAREGRGNTQYF,TGTGCCAGCAGCGCGCGGGAGGGCCGAGGAAATACGCAGTATTTT
TRBV20-1,TRBD1,TRBJ2-1,many,CSAKRGLYNEQFF,TGCAGTGCTAAGAGGGGGCTATACAATGAGCAGTTCTTC
TRBV6-2/TRBV6-3,TRBD1,TRBJ2-1,many,CASSPRGPGYNEQFF,TGTGCCAGCAGCCCGAGGGGGCCCGGCTACAATGAGCAGTTCTTC
TRBV20-1,.,TRBJ2-7,few,CSARDSEAGRYPTYEQYF,TGCAGTGCTAGAGACTCAGAGGCCGGGCGGTATCCGACCTACGAGCAGTACTTC
TRBV7-2,.,TRBJ2-7,many,CASSLEGLTREQYF,TGTGCCAGCAGCTTAGAAGGCCTTACGAGGGAGCAGTACTTC
TRBV6-5,.,TRBJ1-3,.,CASSYGAGGLAGNTIYF,TGTGCCAGCAGTTATGGGGCAGGAGGTTTGGCTGGAAACACCATATATTTT
TRBV11-3,TRBD2,TRBJ2-5,.,CASSFGTSGGVEQYF,TGTGCCAGCAGCTTCGGGACTAGCGGGGGGGTTGAGCAGTACTTC
TRBV6-2/TRBV6-3,.,TRBJ1-6,many,CASSLDWEGSPLHF,TGTGCCAGCAGTCTGGACTGGGAAGGTTCACCCCTCCACTTT
TRBV6-2/TRBV6-3,TRBD1,TRBJ2-7,.,CASSRGRTGTYEQYF,TGTGCCAGCAGTAGGGGACGGACAGGGACCTACGAGCAGTACTTC
TRBV20-1,TRBD1,TRBJ2-7,.,CSAIRTGGFYNERYF,TGCAGTGCTATCAGGACAGGGGGATTCTACAATGAGCGGTACTTC
TRBV7-6,.,TRBJ2-1,many,CASSLILGGEQFF,TGTGCCAGCAGCTTGATTCTAGGGGGGGAGCAGTTCTTC
TRBV5-1,.,TRBJ2-5,many,CASSPGSYSQETQYF,TGCGCCAGCAGCCCTGGATCGTACAGTCAAGAGACCCAGTACTTC
TRBV27,.,TRBJ2-1,many,CASRTVQGLNEQFF,TGTGCCAGCAGGACGGTACAGGGTTTGAATGAGCAGTTCTTC
TRBV29-1,.,TRBJ2-7,many,CSVVGLPLGTYEQYF,TGCAGCGTTGTCGGCTTACCTTTGGGGACCTACGAGCAGTACTTC
TRBV6-5,.,TRBJ2-7,many,CASSFHGVSYEQYF,TGTGCCAGCAGTTTCCACGGAGTTAGCTACGAGCAGTACTTC
TRBV5-1,TRBD1,TRBJ2-1,many,CASSLAGQGLHEQFF,TGCGCCAGCAGCTTGGCTGGACAGGGATTACATGAGCAGTTCTTC
TRBV18,.,TRBJ2-3,.,CASSPGRYTDTQYF,TGTGCCAGCTCACCAGGACGGTACACAGATACGCAGTATTTT
TRBV18,TRBD2,TRBJ2-7,few,CASSPQSGVNEQYF,TGTGCCAGCTCACCACAAAGCGGGGTTAACGAGCAGTACTTC
TRBV7-9,.,TRBJ2-7,many,CASSPREGLYEQYF,TGTGCCAGCAGCCCTCGAGAGGGTCTTTACGAGCAGTACTTC
TRBV7-9,TRBD1,TRBJ2-3,.,CASSRDRFTDTQYF,TGTGCCAGCAGCCGGGACAGGTTCACAGATACGCAGTATTTT
TRBV29-1,TRBD1,TRBJ1-2,many,CSVETGVNYGYTF,TGCAGCGTTGAAACAGGGGTTAACTATGGCTACACCTTC
TRBV12-3/TRBV12-4,.,TRBJ2-7,many,CASSLGQFGGEQYF,TGTGCCAGCAGTTTGGGACAGTTCGGGGGCGAGCAGTACTTC